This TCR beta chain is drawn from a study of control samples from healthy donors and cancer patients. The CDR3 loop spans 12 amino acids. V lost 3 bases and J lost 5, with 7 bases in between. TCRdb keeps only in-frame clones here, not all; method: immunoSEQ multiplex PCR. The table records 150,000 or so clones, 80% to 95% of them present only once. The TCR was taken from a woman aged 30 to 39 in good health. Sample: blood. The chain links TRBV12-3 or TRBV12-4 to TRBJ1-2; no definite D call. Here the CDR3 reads CASSFRRYGYTF. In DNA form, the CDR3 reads TGTGCCAGCAGTTTTAGGAGATATGGCTACACCTTC.